The rows below give T cell receptor beta chains drawn from one sample of a study of PD-1 blockade in classical Hodgkin lymphoma. Method: immunoSEQ multiplex PCR; TCRdb's copy keeps in-frame clones and lacks some. The sample consists of roughly 35,000 clones, roughly 88% of them appearing once. The sequences come from peripheral blood mononuclear cells (PBMCs), collected before the second cycle of nivolumab. Receptors were obtained from a human donor with classical Hodgkin lymphoma. The CDR3 runs from the conserved cysteine through the conserved F or W. A D gene is named only where the DNA matches it firmly. Only some rows state a clone size, as once, few, many or a class for expanded clones.

>TRBJ2-7|13|NA|TRBV7-9|NA
CASSPGATYEQYF
TGTGCCAGCAGCCCCGGGGCAACCTACGAGCAGTACTTC
>TRBJ2-7|16|NA|TRBV7-2|TRBD1
CASILGPGQATYEQYF
TGTGCCAGCATCCTGGGACCGGGACAGGCGACCTACGAGCAGTACTTC
>TRBJ2-7|14|NA|TRBV6-4|TRBD1
CASDRGPASYEQYF
TGTGCCAGCGACAGGGGGCCGGCCTCCTACGAGCAGTACTTC
>TRBJ2-5|15|NA|TRBV5-1|NA
CASSFPGLYQETQYF
TGCGCCAGCAGCTTTCCGGGACTGTACCAAGAGACCCAGTACTTC
>TRBJ2-7|16|NA|TRBV4-2|NA
CASSQDPAGVPYEQYF
TGTGCCAGCAGCCAAGACCCAGCAGGGGTGCCCTACGAGCAGTACTTC
>TRBJ2-3|16|few|TRBV28|NA
CASSTFGGVSTDTQYF
TGTGCCAGCAGTACCTTTGGCGGAGTAAGCACAGATACGCAGTATTTT
>TRBJ1-4|14|NA|TRBV7-6|TRBD1
CASSLYRGPEKLFF
TGTGCCAGCAGCTTATACAGGGGGCCTGAAAAACTGTTTTTT
>TRBJ2-7|14|few|TRBV28|TRBD1
CASISWDSSYEQYF
TGTGCCAGCATAAGCTGGGACAGCTCCTACGAGCAGTACTTC
>TRBJ2-5|14|NA|TRBV5-1|NA
CASSLKGSGETQYF
TGCGCCAGCAGCTTGAAGGGGTCGGGGGAGACCCAGTACTTC
>TRBJ2-7|13|NA|TRBV5-6|NA
CASSLWSSYEQYF
TGTGCCAGCAGCTTATGGAGCTCCTACGAGCAGTACTTC
>TRBJ2-2|16|medium-sized|TRBV5-1|NA
CASSLGSGGPTGELFF
TGCGCCAGCAGCTTGGGGTCAGGGGGGCCCACCGGGGAGCTGTTTTTT
>TRBJ2-3|14|NA|TRBV5-1|NA
CASRINLAPDTQYF
TGCGCCAGCAGGATAAATCTAGCCCCAGATACGCAGTATTTT
>TRBJ1-6|18|once|TRBV28|TRBD1
CASSPLDRGHLLDSPLHF
TGTGCCAGCAGTCCCCTAGACAGGGGGCATCTTCTGGATTCACCCCTCCACTTT
>TRBJ1-5|15|few|TRBV9|NA
CASSVEDSLNQPQHF
TGTGCCAGCAGCGTAGAGGACAGCCTCAATCAGCCCCAGCATTTT
>TRBJ2-1|12|large|TRBV7-8|NA
CASSPLGNEQFF
TGTGCCAGCAGCCCCCTCGGAAATGAGCAGTTCTTC
>TRBJ1-5|16|NA|TRBV5-8|NA
CASSLSPGDDDQPQHF
TGTGCCAGCAGCTTGTCACCAGGGGATGATGATCAGCCCCAGCATTTT
>TRBJ2-7|13|NA|TRBV7-9|NA
CASSIMAHYEQYF
TGTGCCAGCAGCATAATGGCTCACTACGAGCAGTACTTC
>TRBJ1-2|15|few|TRBV19|TRBD1
CASSRTGGMDYGYTF
TGTGCCAGTAGTCGGACAGGGGGAATGGACTATGGCTACACCTTC
>TRBJ2-1|16|NA|TRBV5-1|TRBD1
CASSFGDRGHVDEQFF
TGCGCCAGCAGCTTTGGGGACAGGGGGCATGTCGATGAGCAGTTCTTC
>TRBJ2-5|18|NA|TRBV5-4|TRBD2
CASSLGLFAREGKETQYF
TGTGCCAGCAGCTTGGGGCTTTTCGCCAGGGAGGGCAAAGAGACCCAGTACTTC
>TRBJ1-4|14|NA|TRBV11-3|NA
CASSVQGANEKLFF
TGTGCCAGCAGCGTACAGGGAGCTAATGAAAAACTGTTTTTT
>TRBJ1-5|14|NA|TRBV10-3|NA
CAISGEGVGQPQHF
TGTGCCATCAGTGGAGAGGGGGTAGGCCAGCCCCAGCATTTT
>TRBJ1-1|15|NA|TRBV11-3|NA
CASSLVSGESTEAFF
TGTGCCAGCAGCTTAGTTAGTGGGGAGTCCACTGAAGCTTTCTTT
>TRBJ1-1|13|NA|TRBV6-1|NA
CASSVKGDTEAFF
TGTGCCAGCAGTGTAAAAGGGGACACTGAAGCTTTCTTT
>TRBJ2-7|20|once|TRBV5-1|TRBD2
CASDADGTSGFGGRTYEQYF
TGCGCCAGCGACGCCGACGGGACTAGCGGCTTCGGGGGGAGGACCTACGAGCAGTACTTC